This section outlines one T cell receptor (beta chain) sequence together with its context. The data were obtained in a study of shared clonotypes between healthy human individuals. Profiled with immunoSEQ multiplex PCR; TCRdb holds only in-frame clones, not every one. The sample lists roughly 2.1 million clones, about 92% occurring once. Terminally differentiated effector memory CD45RA+ cells were excluded from the naive CD8 cells, which were CD45RO-negative and positively selected for CCR7. V was pared by 2 bases and J by 4 bases, with 7 bases between. This CDR3 has 13 amino acids. The germline gives CDR1 MNHEY, CDR2 SMNVEV (reference sequence).

This chain links TRBV27 with TRBJ2-3; D is unclear. Input material: naive CD8+ T cells from PBMCs. The receptor comes from a man aged 18 to 29 in good health. Some clones in this sample may be carry-over from other donors' samples. CDR3 sequence reads: CASSLTRPDTQYF. CDR3 sequence (DNA): TGTGCCAGCAGTTTAACTCGCCCAGATACGCAGTATTTT.